This T cell receptor beta chain was identified during a study of a mutant IDH1 vaccine in newly diagnosed glioma. Sequencing was performed with immunoSEQ multiplex PCR; in TCRdb, only in-frame clones are kept and a portion is missing. The data show some 29,000 clones, approximately 78% seen once. Time point noted: week 23, last vaccination. In the vaccine, a single dose held 300 ug of the mutant IDH1 20-mer peptide, along with topical imiquimod. As for this clone: The target antigen is unknown.

The receptor's source is a woman in her twenties or thirties with glioma. This material consisted of PBMCs, taken from a glioma patient whose treatment included an IDH1 peptide vaccine.

CDR3 DNA: TGTGCTAGTGCGGAGGCCTACGAGCAGTACTTC. Amino acids: CASAEAYEQYF. The rearrangement uses TRBV12-5 and TRBJ2-7, with D possibly matching TRBD2 (5 bases). Deletions cut 7 bases from V and 2 bases from J, with 6 bases between. This CDR3 spans 11 amino acids. Germline lookup yields CDR1 LGHNT and CDR2 FRNRAP.